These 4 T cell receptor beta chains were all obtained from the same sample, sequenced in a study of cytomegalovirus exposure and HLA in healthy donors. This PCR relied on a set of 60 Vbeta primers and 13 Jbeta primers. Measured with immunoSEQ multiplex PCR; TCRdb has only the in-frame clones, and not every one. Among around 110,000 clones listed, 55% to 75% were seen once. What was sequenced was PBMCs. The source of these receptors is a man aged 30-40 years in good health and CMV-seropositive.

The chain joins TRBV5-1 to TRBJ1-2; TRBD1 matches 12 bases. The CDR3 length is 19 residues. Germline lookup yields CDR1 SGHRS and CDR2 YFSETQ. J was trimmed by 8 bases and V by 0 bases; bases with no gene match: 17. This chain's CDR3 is CASSLGPSGTGGAMEGYTF. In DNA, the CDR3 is TGCGCCAGCAGCTTGGGCCCCTCCGGGACAGGGGGCGCGATGGAGGGCTACACCTTC.

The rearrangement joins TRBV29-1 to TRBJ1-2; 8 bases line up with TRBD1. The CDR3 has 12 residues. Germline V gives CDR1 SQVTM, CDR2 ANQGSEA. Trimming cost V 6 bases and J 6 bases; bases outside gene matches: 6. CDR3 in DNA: TGCAGCGTCCAGCAGGGGGCCCATGGCTACACCTTC. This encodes CSVQQGAHGYTF.

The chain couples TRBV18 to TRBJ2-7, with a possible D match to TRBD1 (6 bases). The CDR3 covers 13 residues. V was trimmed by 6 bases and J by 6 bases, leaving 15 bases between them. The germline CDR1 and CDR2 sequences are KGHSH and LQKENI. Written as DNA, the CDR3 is TGTGCCAGCTCCCGGGACAACCTAGGCGAGCAGTACGTC. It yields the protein CASSRDNLGEQYV.

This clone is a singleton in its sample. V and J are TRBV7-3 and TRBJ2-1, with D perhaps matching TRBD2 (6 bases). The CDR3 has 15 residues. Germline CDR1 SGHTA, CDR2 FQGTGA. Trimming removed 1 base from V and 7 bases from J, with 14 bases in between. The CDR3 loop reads CASSLNGRAGNEQFF. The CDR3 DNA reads TGTGCCAGCAGCTTAAATGGGCGGGCGGGGAATGAGCAGTTCTTC.